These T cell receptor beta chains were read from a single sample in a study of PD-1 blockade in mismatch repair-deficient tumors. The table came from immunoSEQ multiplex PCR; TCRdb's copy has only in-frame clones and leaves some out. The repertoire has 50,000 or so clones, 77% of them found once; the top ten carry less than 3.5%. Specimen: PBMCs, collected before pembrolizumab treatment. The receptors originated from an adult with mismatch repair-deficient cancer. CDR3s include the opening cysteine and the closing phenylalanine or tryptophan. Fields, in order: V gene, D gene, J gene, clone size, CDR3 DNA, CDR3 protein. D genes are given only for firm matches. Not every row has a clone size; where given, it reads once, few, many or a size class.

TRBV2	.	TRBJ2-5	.	TGTGCCAGCCTGGGAGAGACCCAGTACTTC	CASLGETQYF
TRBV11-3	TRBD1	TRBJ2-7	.	TGTGCCAGCAGCTCGTTAATTACCCGGGACAGTGCTTACGAGCAGTACTTC	CASSSLITRDSAYEQYF
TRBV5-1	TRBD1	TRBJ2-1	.	TGCGCCAGCAGCGTAGGGACAGCTACCAATGAGCAGTTCTTC	CASSVGTATNEQFF
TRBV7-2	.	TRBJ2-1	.	TGTGCCAGCAGCTCCCGGGACAATGAGCAGTTCTTC	CASSSRDNEQFF
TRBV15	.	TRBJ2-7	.	TGTGCCACCAGCAGAGGTAACCATCGTATCTACGAGCAGTACTTC	CATSRGNHRIYEQYF
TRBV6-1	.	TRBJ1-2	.	TGTGCCAGCCTTAGGTCTAGGAGCTATGGCTACACCTTC	CASLRSRSYGYTF
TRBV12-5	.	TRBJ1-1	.	TGTGCTAGTGGTTTACTTACTGAAGCTTTCTTT	CASGLLTEAFF
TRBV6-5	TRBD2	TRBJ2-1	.	TGTGCCAGCAATGGCGGGACTAGCTCCTACAATGAGCAGTTCTTC	CASNGGTSSYNEQFF
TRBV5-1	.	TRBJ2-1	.	TGCGCCAGCAGCGGACTCCGGGAGAACAATGAGCAGTTCTTC	CASSGLRENNEQFF
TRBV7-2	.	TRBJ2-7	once	TGTGCCAGCAGCTTAGTATCGGGGTTCCACGAGCAGTACTTC	CASSLVSGFHEQYF
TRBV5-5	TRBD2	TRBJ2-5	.	TGTGCCAGCAGCTTTAGCGGGAGGGGAGGAGAGACCCAGTACTTC	CASSFSGRGGETQYF
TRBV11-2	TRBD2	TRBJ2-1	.	TGTGCCAGCAGCTCTTCTAGCGGCGCCTACAATGAGCAGTTCTTC	CASSSSSGAYNEQFF
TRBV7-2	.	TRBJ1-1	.	TGTGCCAGCAGCTTCCAAACGAACACTGAAGCTTTCTTT	CASSFQTNTEAFF
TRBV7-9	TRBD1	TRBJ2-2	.	TGTGCCAGCAGAACGGACAGGGACACCGGGGAGCTGTTTTTT	CASRTDRDTGELFF
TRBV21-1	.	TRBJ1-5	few	TGTGCCAGCAGCAACAAACGTAATCAGCCCCAGCATTTT	CASSNKRNQPQHF
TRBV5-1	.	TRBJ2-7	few	TGCGCCAGCAGCTTGGACGGAACCTACGAGCAGTACTTC	CASSLDGTYEQYF
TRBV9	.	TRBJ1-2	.	TGTGCCAGCAGCGTAGCCCCCGGGGCCGGCTATGGCTACACCTTC	CASSVAPGAGYGYTF
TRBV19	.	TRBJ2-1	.	TGTGCCAGTAGTCCACCCGCCACTTGGGCGACCTACAATGAGCAGTTCTTC	CASSPPATWATYNEQFF
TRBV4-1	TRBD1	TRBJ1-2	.	TGCGCCAGCAGCCAGGGGACAGGGTATTTGGGCTACACCTTC	CASSQGTGYLGYTF
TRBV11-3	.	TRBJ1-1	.	TGTGCCAGCAGCTTCGGAGGTTCGGTGACTGAAGCTTTCTTT	CASSFGGSVTEAFF
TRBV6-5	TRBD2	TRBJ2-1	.	TGTGCCAGCAGTTACCCCGGGGCTAGCGGCAATGAGCAGTTCTTC	CASSYPGASGNEQFF
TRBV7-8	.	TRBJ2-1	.	TGTGCCAGCAGCTACCTAGCGTCCTCCTCTGCAGAGGAGCAGTTCTTC	CASSYLASSSAEEQFF
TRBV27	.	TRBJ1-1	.	TGTGCCAGCAGCCGCGGGGTAACTGAAGCTTTCTTT	CASSRGVTEAFF
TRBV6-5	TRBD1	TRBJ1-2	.	TGTGCCAGCAGTTACCAGGGGGTCTATGGCTACACCTTC	CASSYQGVYGYTF
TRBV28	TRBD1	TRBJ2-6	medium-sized	TGTGCCAGCAGAAGACAGGGTTCCGGGGCCAACGTCCTGACTTTC	CASRRQGSGANVLTF
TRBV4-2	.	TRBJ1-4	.	TGTGCCAGCAGCTTCGGTCCAGGGGAGATTGAAAAACTGTTTTTT	CASSFGPGEIEKLFF
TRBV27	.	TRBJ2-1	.	TGTGCCAGCAGTTTGGCCCCTTACAATGAGCAGTTCTTC	CASSLAPYNEQFF
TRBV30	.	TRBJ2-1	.	TGTGCCTGGAGGGTACAGGGTCCCAACAATGAGCAGTTCTTC	CAWRVQGPNNEQFF
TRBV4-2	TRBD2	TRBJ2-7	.	TGTGCCAGCAGCCAAGTGTCTAGCGGGAGCTACGAGCAGTACTTC	CASSQVSSGSYEQYF
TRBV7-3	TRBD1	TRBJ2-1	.	TGTGCCAGCAGTCCCTCGGGGACAGAAGGTAGCAATGAGCAGTTCTTC	CASSPSGTEGSNEQFF
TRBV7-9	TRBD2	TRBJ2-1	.	TGTGCCAGCAGCTCTCGGACTAGCGGGAAAAGCTCCTACAATGAGCAGTTCTTC	CASSSRTSGKSSYNEQFF
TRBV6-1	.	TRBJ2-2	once	TGTGCCAGCAGTGAAAATACTGCGGACACCGGGGAGCTGTTTTTT	CASSENTADTGELFF
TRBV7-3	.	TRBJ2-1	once	TGTGCCAGCAGCACCGGCCTTAGAGAAAACAATGAGCAGTTCTTC	CASSTGLRENNEQFF
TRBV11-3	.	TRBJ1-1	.	TGTGCCAGCAGCTTAGAGGGAGGGGGGTCGGACACTGAAGCTTTCTTT	CASSLEGGGSDTEAFF
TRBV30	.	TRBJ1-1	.	TGTGCCTGGAAGGGGGGGTATACTGAAGCTTTCTTT	CAWKGGYTEAFF
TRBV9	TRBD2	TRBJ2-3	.	TGTGCCAGCAGCGTAGCTCCACAGAGCGGGAGATTGGAAGATACGCAGTATTTT	CASSVAPQSGRLEDTQYF
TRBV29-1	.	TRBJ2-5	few	TGCAGCGTTGAAACGGGTTCAGAGACCCAGTACTTC	CSVETGSETQYF
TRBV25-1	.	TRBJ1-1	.	TGTGCCAGCAGTGAGTCAAGGAATTTGTATGGAGCTTTCTTT	CASSESRNLYGAFF
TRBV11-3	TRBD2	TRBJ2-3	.	TGTGCCAGCAGCTTAGTAAGCGGGGGATTTGGGACAGATACGCAGTATTTT	CASSLVSGGFGTDTQYF
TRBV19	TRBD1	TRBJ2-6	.	TGTGCCAGTGCAACAGGGGCTGGGGCCAACGTCCTGACTTTC	CASATGAGANVLTF
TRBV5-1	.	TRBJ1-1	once	TGCGCCAGCAGCTCGGGCCCCAGGGGAACTGAAGCTTTCTTT	CASSSGPRGTEAFF
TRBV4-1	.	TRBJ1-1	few	TGCGCCAGCAGCCAAGATGCCTCGAACACTGAAGCTTTCTTT	CASSQDASNTEAFF
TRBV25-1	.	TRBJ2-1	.	TGTGCCAGCAGTGATACGACGCTTAGGACTGTTCATGAGCAGTTCTTC	CASSDTTLRTVHEQFF
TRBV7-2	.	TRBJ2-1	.	TGTGCCAGCAGCTTAAAGTTGCGGGTTAGGTACAATGAGCAGTTCTTC	CASSLKLRVRYNEQFF
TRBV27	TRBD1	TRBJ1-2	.	TGTGCCAGCAGTTTATCGAGGGGGACAGGGGGGTATGGCTACACCTTC	CASSLSRGTGGYGYTF
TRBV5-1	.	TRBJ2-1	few	TGCGCCAGCAGCAAGGCCTACAATGAGCAGTTCTTC	CASSKAYNEQFF